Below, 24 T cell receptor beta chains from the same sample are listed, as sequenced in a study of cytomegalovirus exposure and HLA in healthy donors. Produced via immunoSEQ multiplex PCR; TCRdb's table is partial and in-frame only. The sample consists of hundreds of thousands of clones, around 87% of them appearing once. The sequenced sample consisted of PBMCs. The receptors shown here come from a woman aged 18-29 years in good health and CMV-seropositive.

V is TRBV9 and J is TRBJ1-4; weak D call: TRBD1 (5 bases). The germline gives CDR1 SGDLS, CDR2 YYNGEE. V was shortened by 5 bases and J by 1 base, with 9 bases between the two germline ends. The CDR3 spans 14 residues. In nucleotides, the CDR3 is TGTGCCAGCAGTGATGACAGAACTAATGAAAAACTGTTTTTT. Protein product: CASSDDRTNEKLFF. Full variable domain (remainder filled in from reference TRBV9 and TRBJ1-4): DSGVTQTPKHLITATGQRVTLRCSPRSGDLSVYWYQQSLDQGLQFLIQYYNGEERAKGNILERFSAQQFPDLHSELNLSSLELGDSALYFCASSDDRTNEKLFFGSGTQLSVL.

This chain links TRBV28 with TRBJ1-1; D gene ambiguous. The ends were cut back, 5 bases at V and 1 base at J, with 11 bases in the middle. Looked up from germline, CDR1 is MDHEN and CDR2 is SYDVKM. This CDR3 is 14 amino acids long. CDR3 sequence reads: CASSLRLWNTEAFF. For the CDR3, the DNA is TGTGCCAGCAGTCTCAGGCTTTGGAACACTGAAGCTTTCTTT. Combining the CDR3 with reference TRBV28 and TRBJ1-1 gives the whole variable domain DVKVTQSSRYLVKRTGEKVFLECVQDMDHENMFWYRQDPGLGLRLIYFSYDVKMKEKGDIPEGYSVSREKKERFSLILESASTNQTSMYLCASSLRLWNTEAFFGQGTRLTVV.

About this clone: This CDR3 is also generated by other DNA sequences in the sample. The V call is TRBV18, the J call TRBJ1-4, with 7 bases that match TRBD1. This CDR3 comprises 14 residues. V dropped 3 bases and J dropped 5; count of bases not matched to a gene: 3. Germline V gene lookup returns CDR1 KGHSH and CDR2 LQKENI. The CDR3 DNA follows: TGTGCCAGCTCACCCGACAGGGCGAATGAAAAACTGTTTTTT. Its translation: CASSPDRANEKLFF.

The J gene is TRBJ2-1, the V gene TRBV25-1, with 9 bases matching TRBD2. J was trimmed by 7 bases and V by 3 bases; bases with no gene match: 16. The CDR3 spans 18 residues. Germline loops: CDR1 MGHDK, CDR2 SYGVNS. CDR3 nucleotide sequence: TGTGCCAGCAGTGATGGGACACCGGCCCTAGCGGGACTGAATGAGCAGTTCTTC. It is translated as CASSDGTPALAGLNEQFF.

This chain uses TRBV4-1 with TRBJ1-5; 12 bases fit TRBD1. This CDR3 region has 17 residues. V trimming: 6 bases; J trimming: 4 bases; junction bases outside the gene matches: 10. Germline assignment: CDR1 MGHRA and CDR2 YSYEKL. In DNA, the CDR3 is TGCGCCAGCAGTCTTTATCCGGGACAGGGGGCAAATCAGCCCCAGCATTTT. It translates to CASSLYPGQGANQPQHF.

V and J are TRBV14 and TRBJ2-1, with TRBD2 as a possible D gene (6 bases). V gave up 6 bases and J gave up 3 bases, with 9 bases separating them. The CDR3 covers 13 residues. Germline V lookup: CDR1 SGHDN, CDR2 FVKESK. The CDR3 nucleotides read TGTGCCAGCAGTTACGGGAGCTACAATGAGCAGTTCTTC. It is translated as CASSYGSYNEQFF.

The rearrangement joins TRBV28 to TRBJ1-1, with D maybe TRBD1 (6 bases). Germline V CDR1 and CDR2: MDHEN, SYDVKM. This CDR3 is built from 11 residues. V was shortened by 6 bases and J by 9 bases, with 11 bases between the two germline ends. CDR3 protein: CASSGGLQAFF. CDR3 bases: TGTGCCAGCAGCGGGGGGCTTCAAGCTTTCTTT.

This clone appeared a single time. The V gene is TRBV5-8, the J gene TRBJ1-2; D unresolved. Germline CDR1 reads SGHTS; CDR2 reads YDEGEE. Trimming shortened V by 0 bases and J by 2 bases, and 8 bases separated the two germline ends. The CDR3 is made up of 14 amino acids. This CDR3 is CASSLVLRNYGYTF. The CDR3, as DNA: TGTGCCAGCAGCTTGGTACTTCGCAACTATGGCTACACCTTC.

This CDR3 reads CASSQDWGQPGYNEQFF. DNA for the CDR3: TGTGCCAGCAGCCAAGATTGGGGGCAGCCAGGGTACAATGAGCAGTTCTTC. The chain links TRBV14 to TRBJ2-1, with a tentative D call TRBD1 (6 bases). Trimming pared 0 bases from V and 4 bases from J, leaving 16 bases between. CDR1 and CDR2 (germline): SGHDN, FVKESK. This CDR3 is built from 17 residues.

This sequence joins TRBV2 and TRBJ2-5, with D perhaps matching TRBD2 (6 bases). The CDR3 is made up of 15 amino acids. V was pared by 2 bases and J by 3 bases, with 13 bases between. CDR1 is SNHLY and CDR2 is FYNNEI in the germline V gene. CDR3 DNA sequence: TGTGCCAGCAGTGAACGGGGTTGGGAGGAAGAGACCCAGTACTTC. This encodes CASSERGWEEETQYF. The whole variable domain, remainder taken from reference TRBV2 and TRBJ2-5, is EPEVTQTPSHQVTQMGQEVILRCVPISNHLYFYWYRQILGQKVEFLVSFYNNEISEKSEIFDDQFSVERPDGSNFTLKIRSTKLEDSAMYFCASSERGWEEETQYFGPGTRLLVL.

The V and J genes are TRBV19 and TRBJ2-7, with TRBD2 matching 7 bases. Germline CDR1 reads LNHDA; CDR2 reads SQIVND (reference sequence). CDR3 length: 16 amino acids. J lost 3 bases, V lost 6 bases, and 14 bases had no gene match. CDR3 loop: CASSRIDSGSGYEQYF. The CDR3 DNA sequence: TGTGCCAGTAGCCGAATCGATAGCGGGTCAGGCTACGAGCAGTACTTC. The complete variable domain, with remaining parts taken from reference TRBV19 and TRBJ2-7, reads DGGITQSPKYLFRKEGQNVTLSCEQNLNHDAMYWYRQDPGQGLRLIYYSQIVNDFQKGDIAEGYSVSREKKESFPLTVTSAQKNPTAFYLCASSRIDSGSGYEQYFGPGTRLTVT.

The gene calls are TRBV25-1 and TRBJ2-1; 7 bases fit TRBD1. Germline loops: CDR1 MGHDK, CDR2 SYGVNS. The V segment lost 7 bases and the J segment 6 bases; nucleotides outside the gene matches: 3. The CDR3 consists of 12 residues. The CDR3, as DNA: TGTGCCAGCACGGGACAGTCCAATGAGCAGTTCTTC. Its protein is CASTGQSNEQFF.

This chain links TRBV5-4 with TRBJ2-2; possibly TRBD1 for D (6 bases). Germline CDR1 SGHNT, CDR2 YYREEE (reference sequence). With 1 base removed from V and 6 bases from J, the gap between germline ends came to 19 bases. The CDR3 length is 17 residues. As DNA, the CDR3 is TGTGCCAGCAGCTTGAATGCAGGGGTTCGTGTCGCCGGGGAGCTGTTTTTT. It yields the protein CASSLNAGVRVAGELFF.

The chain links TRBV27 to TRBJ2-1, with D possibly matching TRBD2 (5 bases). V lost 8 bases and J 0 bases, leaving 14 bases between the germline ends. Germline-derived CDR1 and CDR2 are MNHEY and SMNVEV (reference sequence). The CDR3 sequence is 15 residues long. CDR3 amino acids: CASSPLASSYNEQFF. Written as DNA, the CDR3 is TGTGCCAGCTCTCCCCTAGCTTCCTCCTACAATGAGCAGTTCTTC.

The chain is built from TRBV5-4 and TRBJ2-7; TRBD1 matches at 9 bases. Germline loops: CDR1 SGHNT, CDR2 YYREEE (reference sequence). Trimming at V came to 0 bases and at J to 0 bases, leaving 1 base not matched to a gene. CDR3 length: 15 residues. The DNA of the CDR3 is TGTGCCAGCAGCTTGGGGACAGGGGCCTCCTACGAGCAGTACTTC. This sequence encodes CASSLGTGASYEQYF.

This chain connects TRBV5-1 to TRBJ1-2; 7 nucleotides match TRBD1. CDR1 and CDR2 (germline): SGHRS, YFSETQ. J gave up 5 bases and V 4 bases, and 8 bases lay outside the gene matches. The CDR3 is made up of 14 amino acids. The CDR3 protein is CASSTVGGRYGYTF. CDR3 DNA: TGCGCCAGCAGCACGGTAGGGGGCCGGTATGGCTACACCTTC.

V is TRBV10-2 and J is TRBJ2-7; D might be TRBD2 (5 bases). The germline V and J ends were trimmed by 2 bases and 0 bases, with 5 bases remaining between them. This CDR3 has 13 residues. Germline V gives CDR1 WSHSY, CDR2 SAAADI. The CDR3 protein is CASSERDSYEQYF. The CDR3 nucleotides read TGCGCCAGCAGTGAGCGGGACTCCTACGAGCAGTACTTC.

This CDR3 reads CASSSTGQFNGYTF. The CDR3 nucleotides are TGTGCCAGCAGTTCTACAGGACAGTTCAATGGCTACACCTTC. This chain links TRBV2 with TRBJ1-2; the D gene is possibly TRBD1 (6 bases). This CDR3 has 14 amino acids. The V end was cut by 5 bases, the J end by 6 bases, with 16 bases between. The V gene's germline CDR1 is SNHLY and CDR2 FYNNEI.

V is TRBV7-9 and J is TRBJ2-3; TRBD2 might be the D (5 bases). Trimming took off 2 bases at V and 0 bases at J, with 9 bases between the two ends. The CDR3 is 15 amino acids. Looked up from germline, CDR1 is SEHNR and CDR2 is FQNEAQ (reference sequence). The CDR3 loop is CASSLMRESTDTQYF. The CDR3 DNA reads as TGTGCCAGCAGCTTAATGAGGGAGAGCACAGATACGCAGTATTTT.

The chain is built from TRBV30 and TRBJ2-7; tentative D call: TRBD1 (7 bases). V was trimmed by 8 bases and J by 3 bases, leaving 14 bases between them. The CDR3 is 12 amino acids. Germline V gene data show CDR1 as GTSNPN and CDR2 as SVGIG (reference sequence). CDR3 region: CAAGGGGYEQYF. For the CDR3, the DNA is TGTGCCGCAGGGGGAGGCGGCTACGAGCAGTACTTC.

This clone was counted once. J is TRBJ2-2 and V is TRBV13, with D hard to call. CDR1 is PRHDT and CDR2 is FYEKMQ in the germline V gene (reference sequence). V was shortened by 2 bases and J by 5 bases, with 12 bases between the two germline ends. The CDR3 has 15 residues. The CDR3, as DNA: TGTGCCAGCAGCTTATACTACCTGTTAACCGGGGAGCTGTTTTTT. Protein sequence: CASSLYYLLTGELFF.

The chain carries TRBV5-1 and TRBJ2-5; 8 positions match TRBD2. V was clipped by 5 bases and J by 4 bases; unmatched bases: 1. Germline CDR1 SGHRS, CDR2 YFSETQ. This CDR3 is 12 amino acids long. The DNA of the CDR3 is TGCGCCAGCAGTCTAGCGGGAGAGACCCAGTACTTC. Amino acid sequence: CASSLAGETQYF.

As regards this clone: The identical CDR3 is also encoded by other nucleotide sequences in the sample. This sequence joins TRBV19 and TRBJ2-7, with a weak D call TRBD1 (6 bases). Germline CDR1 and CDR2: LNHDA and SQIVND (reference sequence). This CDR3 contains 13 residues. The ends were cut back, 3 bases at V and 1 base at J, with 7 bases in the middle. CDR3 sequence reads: CASSIQGSYEQYF. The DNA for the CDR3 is TGTGCCAGTAGTATTCAGGGGTCCTACGAGCAGTACTTC.

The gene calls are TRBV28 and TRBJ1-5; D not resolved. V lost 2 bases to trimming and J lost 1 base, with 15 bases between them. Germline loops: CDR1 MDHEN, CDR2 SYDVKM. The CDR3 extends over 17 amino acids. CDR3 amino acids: CASSLVILRESNQPQHF. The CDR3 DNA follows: TGTGCCAGCAGTTTAGTGATCCTTCGGGAAAGCAATCAGCCCCAGCATTTT.